This note documents a single T cell receptor beta chain sequence. This entry comes from a study of OX40 agonist ivuxolimab in advanced cancers. The CDR3 extends over 17 amino acids. Losses at the gene ends were 3 bases for V and 5 bases for J; bases not matched to a gene: 12. Germline V lookup: CDR1 ENHRY, CDR2 SYGVKD. Clones were sequenced by immunoSEQ multiplex PCR, and TCRdb holds only the in-frame ones, with some missing. The profile shows about 82,000 clones, 80% to 95% of them singletons. The chain is built from TRBV10-3 and TRBJ2-5; 10 nucleotides match TRBD1. This sequence was found in an adult with an advanced solid tumor such as melanoma, head and neck, liver or kidney cancer. The sequences come from CD4+ or CD8+ T cells sorted from blood, collected in a trial of the OX40 agonist ivuxolimab. The CDR3 region is CAISDFGDRGLRETQYF. CDR3 in DNA: TGTGCCATCAGTGATTTCGGCGACAGGGGGCTCCGGGAGACCCAGTACTTC.